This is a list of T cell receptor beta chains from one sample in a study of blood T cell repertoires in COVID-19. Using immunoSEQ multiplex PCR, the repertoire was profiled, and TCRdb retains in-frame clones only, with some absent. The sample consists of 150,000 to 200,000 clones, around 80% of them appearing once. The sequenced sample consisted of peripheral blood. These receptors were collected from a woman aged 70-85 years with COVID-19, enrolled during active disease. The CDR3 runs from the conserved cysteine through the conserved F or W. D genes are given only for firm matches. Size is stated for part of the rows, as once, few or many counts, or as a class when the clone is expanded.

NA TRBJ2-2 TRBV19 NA CASSIGRPPRGLFF TGTGCCAGTAGTATAGGGCGGCCACCAAGGGGGCTGTTTTTT
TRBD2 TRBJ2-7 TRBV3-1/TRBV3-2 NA CASSLTSGRLDEQYF TGTGCCAGCAGCCTGACTAGCGGGAGGTTAGACGAGCAGTACTTC
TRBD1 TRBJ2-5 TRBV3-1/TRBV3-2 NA CASKGRGPQETQYF TGTGCCAGCAAAGGCAGGGGGCCCCAAGAGACCCAGTACTTC
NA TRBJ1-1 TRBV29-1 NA CSVQGTMNTEAFF TGCAGCGTTCAAGGGACAATGAACACTGAAGCTTTCTTT
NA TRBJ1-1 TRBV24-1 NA CATRGLGGTEAFF TGTGCCACCAGGGGACTTGGGGGAACTGAAGCTTTCTTT
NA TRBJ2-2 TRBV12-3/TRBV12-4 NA CASSLRLPGELFF TGTGCCAGCAGTTTACGTCTCCCCGGGGAGCTGTTTTTT
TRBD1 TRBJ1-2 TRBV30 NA CAWSHTGAYGYTF TGTGCCTGGAGTCACACAGGGGCCTATGGCTACACCTTC
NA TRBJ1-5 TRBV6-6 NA CASSLSGDTQHF TGTGCCAGCAGTTTGTCAGGGGATACCCAGCATTTT
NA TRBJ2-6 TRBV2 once CASSVGSGANVLTF TGTGCCAGCAGTGTCGGCTCTGGGGCCAACGTCCTGACTTTC
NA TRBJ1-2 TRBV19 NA CASKRQSNYGYTF TGTGCCAGTAAAAGACAGTCGAACTATGGCTACACCTTC
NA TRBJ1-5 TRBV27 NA CASSLSGRYQPQHF TGTGCCAGCAGTTTATCGGGCCGATACCAGCCCCAGCATTTT
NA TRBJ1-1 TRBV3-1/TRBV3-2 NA CASSQGVGGEKTEAFF TGTGCCAGCAGCCAAGGCGTCGGGGGGGAGAAAACTGAAGCTTTCTTT
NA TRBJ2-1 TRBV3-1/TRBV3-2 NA CASSQVLVLQYNEQFF TGTGCCAGCAGCCAAGTTCTTGTATTACAGTACAATGAGCAGTTCTTC
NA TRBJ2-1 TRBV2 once CASSDTGGNEQFF TGTGCCAGCAGTGATACCGGGGGCAATGAGCAGTTCTTC
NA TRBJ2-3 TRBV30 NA CAWSVRGRNHLTDTQYF TGTGCCTGGAGTGTTAGGGGCCGAAACCATCTCACAGATACGCAGTATTTT
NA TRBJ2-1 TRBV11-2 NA CASSLAGNEQFF TGTGCCAGCAGCTTAGCGGGGAATGAGCAGTTCTTC
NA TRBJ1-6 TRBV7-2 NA CASQQGTHSPLHF TGTGCCAGCCAACAGGGTACCCATTCACCCCTCCACTTT
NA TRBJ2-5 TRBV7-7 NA CASSVLQGWETQYF TGTGCCAGCAGCGTATTACAGGGTTGGGAGACCCAGTACTTC
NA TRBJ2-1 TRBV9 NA CASSVMEGSGEQFF TGTGCCAGCAGCGTAATGGAGGGATCGGGGGAGCAGTTCTTC
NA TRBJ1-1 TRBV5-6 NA CASSYAGNTEAFF TGTGCCAGCAGCTACGCCGGGAACACTGAAGCTTTCTTT
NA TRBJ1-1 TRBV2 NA CASSDTGMGMNTEAFF TGTGCCAGCAGTGATACAGGGATGGGGATGAACACTGAAGCTTTCTTT
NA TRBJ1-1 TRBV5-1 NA CASSLGAGEDPEAFF TGCGCCAGCAGCTTGGGTGCCGGGGAAGACCCTGAAGCTTTCTTT
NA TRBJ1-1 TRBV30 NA CAWSVPGHSNTEAFF TGTGCCTGGAGTGTTCCGGGACACTCGAACACTGAAGCTTTCTTT
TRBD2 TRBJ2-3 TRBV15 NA CATSRRGLAGGDTDTQYF TGTGCCACCAGCAGGAGGGGGCTAGCGGGAGGTGACACAGATACGCAGTATTTT
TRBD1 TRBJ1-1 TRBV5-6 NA CASSQTTGESFF TGTGCCAGCAGCCAGACAACAGGGGAATCTTTCTTT
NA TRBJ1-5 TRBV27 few CATMSRQAPNQPQHF TGTGCCACCATGAGCCGACAGGCCCCCAATCAGCCCCAGCATTTT
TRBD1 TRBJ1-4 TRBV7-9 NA CASSPTGRNEKLFF TGTGCCAGCAGCCCGACAGGGAGAAATGAAAAACTGTTTTTT
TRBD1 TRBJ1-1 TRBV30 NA CAWSVRQGEAFF TGTGCCTGGAGTGTACGACAGGGCGAAGCTTTCTTT
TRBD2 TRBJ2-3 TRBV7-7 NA CASSPRRGGTDTQYF TGTGCTAGCAGCCCCAGGCGGGGGGGGACAGATACGCAGTATTTT
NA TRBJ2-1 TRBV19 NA CASSVAQSVGNEQFF TGTGCCAGTAGTGTCGCACAGTCGGTGGGCAATGAGCAGTTCTTC
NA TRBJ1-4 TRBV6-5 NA CASSYSGGEKLFF TGTGCCAGCAGTTACTCCGGAGGGGAAAAACTGTTTTTT
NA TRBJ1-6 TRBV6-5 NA CASRNSNSPLHF TGTGCCAGCAGGAACAGTAATTCACCCCTCCACTTT
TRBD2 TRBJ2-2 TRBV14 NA CASSQVASGGSGELFF TGTGCCAGCAGCCAAGTGGCTAGCGGGGGTTCCGGGGAGCTGTTTTTT
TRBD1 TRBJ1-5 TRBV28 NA CASSRGQGGVGNQPQHF TGTGCCAGCAGTCGGGGACAGGGGGGGGTAGGCAATCAGCCCCAGCATTTT
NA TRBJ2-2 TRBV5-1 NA CASSLRQGNTGELFF TGCGCCAGCAGCTTGAGGCAGGGCAACACCGGGGAGCTGTTTTTT
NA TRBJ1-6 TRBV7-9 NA CASSSGEGSSYNSPLHF TGTGCCAGCAGCTCGGGGGAGGGGAGCTCCTATAATTCACCCCTCCACTTT
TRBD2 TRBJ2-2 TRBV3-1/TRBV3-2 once CASSQDSGRGTGELFF TGTGCCAGCAGCCAAGATAGCGGGAGGGGAACCGGGGAGCTGTTTTTT
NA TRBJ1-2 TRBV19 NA CASSMDTPEGYYGYTF TGTGCCAGTAGTATGGACACCCCGGAGGGGTACTATGGCTACACCTTC
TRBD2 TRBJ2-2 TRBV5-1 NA CASSGNPPGTSGFTGELFF TGCGCCAGCAGCGGCAATCCCCCAGGGACTAGCGGATTCACCGGGGAGCTGTTTTTT